A selection of T cell receptor beta chains follows, all from one sample in a study of OX40 agonist ivuxolimab in advanced cancers. Sequencing used immunoSEQ multiplex PCR; TCRdb keeps in-frame clones, though not all of them. The sample yields more than 60,000 clones, 94% seen once. The source was CD4+ or CD8+ T cells sorted from blood, collected in a trial of the OX40 agonist ivuxolimab. The origin of the receptors is an adult with an advanced solid tumor such as melanoma, head and neck, liver or kidney cancer. The CDR3 runs from the conserved cysteine through the conserved F or W.

J,V,CDR3
TRBJ1-1,TRBV10-2,CASTQGMNTEAFF
TRBJ2-7,TRBV6-5,CASSSPNEQYF
TRBJ1-2,TRBV11-2,CASSLDSRDRGYYGYTF
TRBJ1-4,TRBV2,CASSGQEKLFF
TRBJ2-1,TRBV27,CASSLMFGLAGGMQFF
TRBJ2-7,TRBV7-2,CASSFIRSSYEQYF
TRBJ1-6,TRBV18,CASSPGPLGAQPYNSPLHF
TRBJ2-1,TRBV5-1,CASTPNWREMGINEQFF
TRBJ1-1,TRBV27,CASSLAIPTGGAGTEAFF
TRBJ2-2,TRBV4-3,CASSQALLLVGELFF
TRBJ2-7,TRBV4-3,CASSQETPYEQYF
TRBJ2-2,TRBV7-9,CASTPTGFTGELFF
TRBJ2-7,TRBV4-1,CASSQVPGVYEQYF
TRBJ2-7,TRBV28,CASSPDLAGVLYEQYF
TRBJ2-1,TRBV9,CASSGTGKTRNEQFF
TRBJ1-1,TRBV7-2,CASRNMGGEAFF
TRBJ2-7,TRBV27,CASSPGSMGVGYEQYF
TRBJ2-2,TRBV29-1,CSVDRTLGTGELFF
TRBJ2-7,TRBV28,CASSLQISYEQYF
TRBJ1-1,TRBV6-1,CASSESGGNTEAFF
TRBJ2-7,TRBV7-9,CASSLGSVAREQYF
TRBJ1-6,TRBV4-1,CASSQYLRSPLHF